This T cell receptor beta chain was recovered during a study of kidney transplant recipient with SARS-CoV-2 infection. As regards this clonotype: A read error is possible here, since a much larger clone lies one base away.

A single record per CDR3 protein comes from TCRdb applying MiXCR to the reads. The sample has 200,000 to 300,000 distinct CDR3 sequences; 29% are singletons. This CDR3 spans 16 amino acids. Germline assignment: CDR1 GTSNPN and CDR2 SVGIG (reference sequence). V was shortened by 4 bases and J by 6 bases, with 24 bases between the two germline ends. This receptor was obtained from a young adult male patient who had COVID-19 and was a kidney transplant recipient. Some T cells may trace back to the graft donor. The source was a blood sample, collected at baseline and on day 111 from a kidney transplant recipient. The rearrangement uses TRBV30 and TRBJ1-2, with D unclear. The CDR3 bases are TGTGCCTGGACTGGAATGCGTTATAGAAAGACCCATGGCTACACCTTC. Its protein product is CAWTGMRYRKTHGYTF.